The subject of this entry is one T cell receptor (beta chain). This clone has a single count. It has no known antigen specificity. The sample holds no much larger clone one base away, and base qualities are not on file. From the germline V gene (reference sequence), CDR1 is LNHDA and CDR2 is SQIVND. A distance of 22 bases separates the germline ends of V and J, which lose 7 bases and 4 bases respectively. Spanning cysteine to phenylalanine, the CDR3 consists of 16 amino acids. Only the CDR3 DNA stays, 48 bases, in frame from base 1. One collaborating source in Seattle enrolled patients while the patients were actively infected and followed the patients over time throughout the course of disease. Each collaborating institution followed its own protocols to collect whole blood in K2EDTA tubes. For TCRbeta analysis, collaborators shipped samples in one of three forms: frozen whole blood, isolated PBMCs, or DNA extracted from either of those sample types.

The immunoSEQ Assay, a bias-controlled multiplex PCR, was used to amplify TCRbeta CDR3 regions from genomic DNA. In the paper's pipeline: Within the assay, amplification of reference gene primers was used to estimate how many nucleated cells each sample contained. To quantify the absolute abundance of each unique TCRbeta CDR3 rearrangement, sequence reads were collapsed and filtered. For each sample, productive Simpson clonality was calculated as the square root of Simpson's diversity index over productive rearrangements. Sourced from immuneACCESS, this table was stored by TCRdb with only in-frame sequences that have V and J called. A share of the clones is absent; for the studies checked, an unresolved V gene accounts for under half, and the remainder has no known explanation. That table gives V, J and clone size, and the DNA gave D and trimming. In all, the sample holds 200,000 to 250,000 clones, and 82% of those were seen once. Of the sample, 8% to 10% is held by the ten largest clones.

The data were obtained in a study of blood T cell repertoires in COVID-19 (dated by TCRdb to about 2020). As for the study more broadly: The collaborator samples originated in the United States, Italy and Spain and spanned the acute and convalescent phases of COVID-19. The material from the prospective study consisted of cDNA or gDNA derived from T cells, B-cell-depleted T cells, or PBMCs. The dataset comprised deeply sampled blood TCRbeta repertoires from subjects exposed to, actively infected with, or recovered from COVID-19. A freely available public database, intended as a resource for researchers studying the immune response to SARS-CoV-2, is where the repertoires were released. The samples were drawn from the first 160 participants of the ongoing ImmuneRACE study and from 1,200 or so subjects provided by 6 global collaborators. Sample metadata almost always included a de-identified subject ID, COVID-19 status, age in years and sex. Where available, HLA class I and class II types were obtained from metadata supplied by the sample provider rather than from assay-based typing.

The paper's findings and limits, for the study overall: Clinical and demographic metadata were provided uncurated, with the amount varying by source and participant.

The sequence joins TRBV19 to TRBJ1-2; TRBD1 is a weak D gene call, 5 bases matching. The source is a woman at least 80 years old with COVID-19, enrolled during active disease. Sequenced input: peripheral blood. At the DNA level, the sequence is TGTGCCAGTACCACTGCCTTCAGACAGAACCCCTATGGCTACACCTTC. Its protein reads: CASTTAFRQNPYGYTF.